The source of this T cell receptor beta chain is a study of technical replicates of blood from a handful of donors. V was pared by 4 bases and J by 3 bases, with 5 bases of the junction left unmatched. In germline, CDR1 is SNHLY, CDR2 FYNNEI. CDR3 length: 14 amino acids. Assay: immunoSEQ multiplex PCR; the TCRdb copy retains only in-frame clones and omits some. The sample has under 85,000 clones; about 97% are singletons. The source material was T cells isolated from PBMCs. This sequence joins TRBV2 and TRBJ2-5; 7 bases map to TRBD2. The TCR comes from a human donor in good health. CDR3 DNA: TGTGCCAGCAGTGCTATGGGGGGGAAAGAGACCCAGTACTTC. It encodes CASSAMGGKETQYF.